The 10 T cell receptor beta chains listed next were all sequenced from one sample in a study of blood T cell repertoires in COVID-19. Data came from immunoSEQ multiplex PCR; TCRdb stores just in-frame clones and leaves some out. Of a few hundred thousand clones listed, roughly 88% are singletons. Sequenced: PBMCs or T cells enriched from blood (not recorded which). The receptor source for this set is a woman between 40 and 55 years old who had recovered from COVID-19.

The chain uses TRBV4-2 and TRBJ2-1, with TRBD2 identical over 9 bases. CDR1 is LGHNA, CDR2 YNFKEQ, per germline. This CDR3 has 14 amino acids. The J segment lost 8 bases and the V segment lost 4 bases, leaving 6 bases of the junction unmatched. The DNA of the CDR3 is TGTGCCAGCAGCCGAGTAGCGGGAGAGGATGAGCAGTTCTTC. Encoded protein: CASSRVAGEDEQFF.

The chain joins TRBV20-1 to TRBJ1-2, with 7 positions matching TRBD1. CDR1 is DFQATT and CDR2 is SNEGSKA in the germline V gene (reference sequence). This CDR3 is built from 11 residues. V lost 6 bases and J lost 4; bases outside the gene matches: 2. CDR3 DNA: TGCAGTGCAGGGGGCAGCTATGGCTACACCTTC. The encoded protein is CSAGGSYGYTF.

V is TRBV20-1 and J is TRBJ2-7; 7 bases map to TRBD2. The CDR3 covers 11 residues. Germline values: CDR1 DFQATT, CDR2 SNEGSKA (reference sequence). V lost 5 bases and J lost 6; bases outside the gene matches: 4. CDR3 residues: CSARDYLEQYF. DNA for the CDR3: TGCAGTGCTCGGGACTATCTCGAGCAGTACTTC.

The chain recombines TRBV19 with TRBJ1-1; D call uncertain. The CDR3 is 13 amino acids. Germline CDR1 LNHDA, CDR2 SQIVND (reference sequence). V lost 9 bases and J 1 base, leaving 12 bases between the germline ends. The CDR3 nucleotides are TGTGCCAGCATACTCGCGGGGAACACTGAAGCTTTCTTT. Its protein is CASILAGNTEAFF. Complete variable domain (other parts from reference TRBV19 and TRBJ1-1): DGGITQSPKYLFRKEGQNVTLSCEQNLNHDAMYWYRQDPGQGLRLIYYSQIVNDFQKGDIAEGYSVSREKKESFPLTVTSAQKNPTAFYLCASILAGNTEAFFGQGTRLTVV.

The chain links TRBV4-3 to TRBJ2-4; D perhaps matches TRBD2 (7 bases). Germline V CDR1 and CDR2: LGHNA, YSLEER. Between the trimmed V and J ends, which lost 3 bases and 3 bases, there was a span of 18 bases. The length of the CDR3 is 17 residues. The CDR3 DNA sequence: TGCGCCAGCAGCCAGGATGCCCGGGGGGCAGGCAAAAACATTCAGTACTTC. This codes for CASSQDARGAGKNIQYF.

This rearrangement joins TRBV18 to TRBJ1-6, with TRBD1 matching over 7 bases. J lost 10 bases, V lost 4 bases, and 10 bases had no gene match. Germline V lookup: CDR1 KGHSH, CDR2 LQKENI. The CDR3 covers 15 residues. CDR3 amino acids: CASSLNTGDRSPLHF. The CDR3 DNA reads TGTGCCAGCTCACTCAATACAGGGGATCGATCACCCCTCCACTTT.

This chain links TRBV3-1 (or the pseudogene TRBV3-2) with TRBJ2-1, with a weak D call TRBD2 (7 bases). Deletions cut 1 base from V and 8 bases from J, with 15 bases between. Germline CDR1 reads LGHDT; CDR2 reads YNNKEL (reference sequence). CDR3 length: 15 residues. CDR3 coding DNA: TGTGCCAGCAGCCAAGGGGGGGGCTCTTTCGATGAGCAGTTCTTC. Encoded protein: CASSQGGGSFDEQFF.

The CDR3 spells CASSNSGFMNTEAFF. CDR3 DNA: TGTGCCAGCAGCAACAGCGGTTTCATGAACACTGAAGCTTTCTTT. V gene TRBV3-1 (or the pseudogene TRBV3-2) combines with J gene TRBJ1-1; D gene unclear. The CDR3 loop spans 15 amino acids. V was pared by 5 bases and J by 0 bases, with 13 bases between. CDR1 is LGHDT, CDR2 YNNKEL, per germline (reference sequence).

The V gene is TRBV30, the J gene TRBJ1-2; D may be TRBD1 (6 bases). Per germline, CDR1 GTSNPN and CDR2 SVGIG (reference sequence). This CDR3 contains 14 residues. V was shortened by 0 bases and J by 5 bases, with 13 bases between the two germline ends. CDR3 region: CAWSVMGHLYGYTF. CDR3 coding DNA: TGTGCCTGGAGTGTAATGGGACATCTATATGGCTACACCTTC.

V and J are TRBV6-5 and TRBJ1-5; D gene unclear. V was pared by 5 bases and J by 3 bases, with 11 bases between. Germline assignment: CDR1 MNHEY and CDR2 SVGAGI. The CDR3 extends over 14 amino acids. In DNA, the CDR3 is TGTGCCAGCAGTCCCCCGACAATCAATCAGCCCCAGCATTTT. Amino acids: CASSPPTINQPQHF.